This TCR beta chain was found in a study of blood T cell repertoires in COVID-19. Study at large: The United States, Italy and Spain provided the acute and convalescent COVID-19 samples. From T cells, B-cell-depleted T cells, or PBMCs came the material, which was cDNA or gDNA.

This clone was detected only once. Followed longitudinally, the Seattle patients had been enrolled during active infection. CDR1 is LNHDA, CDR2 SQIVND, per germline (reference sequence). Trimming cost V 3 bases and J 4 bases, with 13 bases left between them. The CDR3 covers 15 residues. Only in-frame clones appear in the TCRdb table, and some are missing; sequencing was by immunoSEQ multiplex PCR. The table has roughly 190,000 clones, 86% seen once; the top ten hold roughly 9.7%. This rearrangement joins TRBV19 to TRBJ1-3; unclear D gene. Sequences were obtained from peripheral blood. The receptor was derived from a woman aged 55-75 years with COVID-19, enrolled during active disease. The CDR3 DNA is TGTGCCAGTAGTATTGCCAGCCGCGGGGGAAACACCATATATTTT. Residues: CASSIASRGGNTIYF.